Described below is a single TCR beta chain sequence and its context. Its antigen remains unknown. Time point meaning: newly diagnosed GD, antithyroid drugs for less than 3 months. PBMCs were the source of the RNA used for TCR sequencing. This sample was included in a study of regulatory T cells in long-lasting Graves disease. Study-wide findings and caveats: Sample size was small, which may have lowered accuracy.

To make TCR beta libraries, researchers used iRepertoire HTBI primers and Arm-PCR of CDR3 regions. TCRdb reprocessed the multiplex PCR reads with MiXCR, giving one entry per CDR3 protein. The sample has about 530,000 distinct CDR3 sequences; around 16% are singletons. Germline CDR1 LNHDA, CDR2 SQIVND (reference sequence). V dropped 5 bases and J dropped 0 bases, with 10 bases sitting between them. There are 14 residues in the CDR3. These sequences were also reported in another study, on T cells in Graves' hyperthyroidism and ophthalmopathy. That study adds: Onset of ophthalmopathy came a median roughly 6.5 months after the model predicted it.

This specimen consisted of peripheral blood mononuclear cells (PBMCs), obtained at new diagnosis, from a patient treated with antithyroid drugs. The TCR originated in a woman aged 35-65 years with Graves disease. V is TRBV19 and J is TRBJ1-1; D uncertain. DNA of the CDR3: TGTGCCAGTAGTTTCGCGGGGATGAACACTGAAGCTTTCTTT. This translates into CASSFAGMNTEAFF. Supplemented by reference TRBV19 and TRBJ1-1, the full variable domain reads DGGITQSPKYLFRKEGQNVTLSCEQNLNHDAMYWYRQDPGQGLRLIYYSQIVNDFQKGDIAEGYSVSREKKESFPLTVTSAQKNPTAFYLCASSFAGMNTEAFFGQGTRLTVV.